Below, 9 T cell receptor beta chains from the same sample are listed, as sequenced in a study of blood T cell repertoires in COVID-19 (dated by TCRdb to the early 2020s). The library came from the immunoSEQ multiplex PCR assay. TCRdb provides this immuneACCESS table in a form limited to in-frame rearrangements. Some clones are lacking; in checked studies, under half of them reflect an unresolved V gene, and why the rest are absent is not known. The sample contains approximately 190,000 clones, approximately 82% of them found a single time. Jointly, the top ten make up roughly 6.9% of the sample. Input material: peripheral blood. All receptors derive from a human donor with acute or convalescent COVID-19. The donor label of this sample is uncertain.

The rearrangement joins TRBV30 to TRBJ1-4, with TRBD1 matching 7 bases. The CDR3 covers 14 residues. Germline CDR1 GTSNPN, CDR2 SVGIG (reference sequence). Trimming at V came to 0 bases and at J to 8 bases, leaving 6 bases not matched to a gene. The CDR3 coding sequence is TGTGCCTGGAGTGTACTTGAACAGGGGGAAAAACTGTTTTTT. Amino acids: CAWSVLEQGEKLFF.

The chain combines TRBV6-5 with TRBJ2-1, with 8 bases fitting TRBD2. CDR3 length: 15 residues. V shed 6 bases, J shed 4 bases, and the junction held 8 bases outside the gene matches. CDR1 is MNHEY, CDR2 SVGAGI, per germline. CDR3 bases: TGTGCCAGCAGCCTCCGGGTAGCGGGGTACAATGAGCAGTTCTTC. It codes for CASSLRVAGYNEQFF.

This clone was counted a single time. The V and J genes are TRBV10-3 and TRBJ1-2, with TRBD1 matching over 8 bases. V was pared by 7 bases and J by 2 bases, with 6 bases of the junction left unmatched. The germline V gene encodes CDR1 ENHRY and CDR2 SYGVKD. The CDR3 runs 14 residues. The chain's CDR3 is CAITGQGSNYGYTF. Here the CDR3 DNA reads TGTGCCATCACCGGACAGGGATCCAACTATGGCTACACCTTC.

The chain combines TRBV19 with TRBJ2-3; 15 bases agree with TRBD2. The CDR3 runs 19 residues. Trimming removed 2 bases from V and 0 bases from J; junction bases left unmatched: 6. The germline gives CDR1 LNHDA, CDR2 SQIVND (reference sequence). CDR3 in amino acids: CASSISGLAGGSSTDTQYF. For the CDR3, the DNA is TGTGCCAGTAGTATATCCGGACTAGCGGGGGGGAGCAGCACAGATACGCAGTATTTT.

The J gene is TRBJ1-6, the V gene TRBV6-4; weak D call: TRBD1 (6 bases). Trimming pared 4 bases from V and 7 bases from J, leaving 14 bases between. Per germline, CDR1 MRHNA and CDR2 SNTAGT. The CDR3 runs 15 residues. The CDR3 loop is CASSADAGANSPLHF. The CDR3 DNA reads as TGTGCCAGCAGTGCCGACGCGGGGGCAAATTCACCCCTCCACTTT.

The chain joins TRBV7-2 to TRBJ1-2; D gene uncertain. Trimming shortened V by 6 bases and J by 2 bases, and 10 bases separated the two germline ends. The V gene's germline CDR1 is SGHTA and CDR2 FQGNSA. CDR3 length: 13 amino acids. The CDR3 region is CASRPGVNYGYTF. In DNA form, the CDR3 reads TGTGCCAGCAGACCGGGAGTAAACTATGGCTACACCTTC.

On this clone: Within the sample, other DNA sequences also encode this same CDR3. The CDR3 region has the DNA TGTGCCAGCAGCTTAGGTGGGACAGGCACAGATACGCAGTATTTT. This codes for CASSLGGTGTDTQYF. The chain has TRBV7-9 and TRBJ2-3; TRBD1 agrees at 7 bases. The J segment lost 1 base and the V segment lost 1 base, leaving 2 bases of the junction unmatched. There are 15 residues in the CDR3. The germline V gene has CDR1 SEHNR and CDR2 FQNEAQ (reference sequence).

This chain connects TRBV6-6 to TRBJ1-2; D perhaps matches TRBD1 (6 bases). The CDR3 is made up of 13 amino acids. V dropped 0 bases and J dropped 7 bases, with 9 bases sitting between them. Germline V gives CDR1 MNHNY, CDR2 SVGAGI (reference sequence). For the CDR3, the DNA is TGTGCCAGCAGTTACTCAACAGGGTTTGGCTACACCTTC. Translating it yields CASSYSTGFGYTF.

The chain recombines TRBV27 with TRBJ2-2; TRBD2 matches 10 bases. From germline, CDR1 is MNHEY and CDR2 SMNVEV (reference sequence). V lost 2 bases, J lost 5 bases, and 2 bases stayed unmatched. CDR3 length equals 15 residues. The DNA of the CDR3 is TGTGCCAGCAGTTTACTAGCGGGGGTGACCGGGGAGCTGTTTTTT. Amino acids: CASSLLAGVTGELFF.